This is a list of T cell receptor beta chains from one sample in a study. MiXCR, run by TCRdb on the RT-PCR reads, gives a single entry per CDR3 protein. The sample contains hundreds of thousands of distinct CDR3 sequences, 11% to 15% of which appear only once. Sample: memory CD4+ T cells from blood. The receptors derive from a female donor in good health, serving as a healthy control. Both conserved end residues are part of each CDR3. The D gene is left open where the match is weak. Size is stated for part of the rows, as once, few or many counts, or as a class when the clone is expanded.

d_gene	v_gene	j_gene	abundance	CDR3nt	CDR3aa
NA	TRBV10-3	TRBJ2-7	many	TGTGCCATCAGTGAGTCACCCGGGACAACTTACGAGCAGTACTTC	CAISESPGTTYEQYF
NA	TRBV10-3	TRBJ2-7	NA	TGTGCCATTATGGACAGCTCCTACGAGCAGTACTTC	CAIMDSSYEQYF
NA	TRBV10-3	TRBJ2-7	many	TGTGCCATCAGTGATCGGATCAGGGGCTACGAGCAGTACTTC	CAISDRIRGYEQYF
TRBD1	TRBV7-9	TRBJ2-5	NA	TGTGCCAGCAGCCCGGACAGGGGGCTCCAAGAGACCCAGTACTTC	CASSPDRGLQETQYF
TRBD1	TRBV5-1	TRBJ2-4	many	TGCGCCAGCAGCTGGGAAGGGGGCGTAGCCAAAAACATTCAGTACTTC	CASSWEGGVAKNIQYF
NA	TRBV18	TRBJ2-7	few	TGTGCCAGCTCCCCAGCCCAGGGGGGGAGCTCCTACGAGCAGTACTTC	CASSPAQGGSSYEQYF
NA	TRBV3-1	TRBJ1-1	NA	TGTGCCAGCAGCCAAGATCTAGGGAGGACTGAAGCTTTCTTT	CASSQDLGRTEAFF
TRBD2	TRBV3-1	TRBJ2-5	many	TGTGCCAGCAGGACCCTAGCGGGAGGGACCCAAGAGACCCAGTACTTC	CASRTLAGGTQETQYF
NA	TRBV6-6	TRBJ1-2	few	TGTGCCAGCAGGCCGTCGGGACTCGAAAACTATGGCTACACCTTC	CASRPSGLENYGYTF
TRBD1	TRBV30	TRBJ1-1	few	TGTGCCTGGGAGGGACAGTCCAACACTGAAGCTTTCTTT	CAWEGQSNTEAFF
NA	TRBV7-2	TRBJ2-5	many	TGTGCCAGCAGCGTCGATAGTTCTAGCGTGGAGACCCAGTACTTC	CASSVDSSSVETQYF
NA	TRBV5-1	TRBJ2-3	few	TGCGCCAGCAGCTTGGGGGACATCACAGATACGCAGTATTTT	CASSLGDITDTQYF
TRBD1	TRBV6-2/TRBV6-3	TRBJ2-7	few	TGTGCCAGCAAAAGGGGGACAGGTGGCTACGAGCAGTACTTC	CASKRGTGGYEQYF
TRBD2	TRBV3-1	TRBJ2-1	few	TGTGCCAGCAGCACTCCCGTACCGGGAGGCGCCTTTTCCTACAATGAGCAGTTCTTC	CASSTPVPGGAFSYNEQFF
TRBD1	TRBV12-3/TRBV12-4	TRBJ1-1	NA	TGTGCCAGCAGTTTTCCAGCCGGGACAGGGGTCATGAACACTGAAGCTTTCTTT	CASSFPAGTGVMNTEAFF
TRBD1	TRBV28	TRBJ2-3	many	TGTGCCAGCAGACGACAGGGATCAGATACGCAGTATTTT	CASRRQGSDTQYF
NA	TRBV20-1	TRBJ1-2	few	TGCAGTGTATCGGGAAACTATGGCTACACCTTC	CSVSGNYGYTF
TRBD1	TRBV5-5	TRBJ1-1	many	TGTGCCAGCAGGTTAGACAGGGCTTCACTGAACACTGAAGCTTTCTTT	CASRLDRASLNTEAFF
NA	TRBV4-3	TRBJ1-3	many	TGCGCCAGCAGCCAAACCGGAAGGCCAATCGACGGAAACACCATATATTTT	CASSQTGRPIDGNTIYF
NA	TRBV3-1	TRBJ1-1	NA	TGTGCCAGCAGCCATCGGGACGGCGGGACTGAAGCTTTCTTT	CASSHRDGGTEAFF
NA	TRBV11-2	TRBJ2-2	many	TGTGCCAGCAGTTACAGGAACACCGGGGAGCTGTTTTTT	CASSYRNTGELFF
NA	TRBV28	TRBJ1-2	NA	TGTGCCAGCAGTTCACCCTCAGGGCAGCCGCCCTATGGCTACACCTTC	CASSSPSGQPPYGYTF
NA	TRBV6-2/TRBV6-3	TRBJ1-5	many	TGTGCCAGCAGATCCTCGGGGGCTACTCAGCCCCAGCATTTT	CASRSSGATQPQHF
TRBD2	TRBV6-6	TRBJ2-7	many	TGTGCCAGCAGTTCAACGACTAGCGGGAGCTCCTACGAGCAGTACTTC	CASSSTTSGSSYEQYF
TRBD1	TRBV27	TRBJ2-2	few	TGTGCCAGCAGTTTACGGGACAGGGAAGGCACCGGGGAGCTGTTTTTT	CASSLRDREGTGELFF
NA	TRBV3-1	TRBJ1-1	NA	TGTGCCAGCAGCCAAGCCGGGACCTCTGCTGAAGCTTTCTTT	CASSQAGTSAEAFF
NA	TRBV20-1	TRBJ2-1	few	TGCAGTGCTAGAGAGCGAGCGGGCTCCTACAATGAGCAGTTCTTC	CSARERAGSYNEQFF
TRBD1	TRBV7-7	TRBJ2-2	NA	TGTGCCAGCAGCTCCGCCCCGGGACAGGGGAACACCGGGGAGCTGTTTTTT	CASSSAPGQGNTGELFF
NA	TRBV20-1	TRBJ1-6	NA	TGCAGTGCTAGGGCAGAAACCTATAATTCACCCCTCCACTTT	CSARAETYNSPLHF
TRBD2	TRBV24-1	TRBJ2-1	few	TGTGCCACCAGTGATCAGACTAGCGGGAGAGCCAATGAGCAGTTCTTC	CATSDQTSGRANEQFF
NA	TRBV20-1	TRBJ1-1	NA	TGCAGTGCTAGAGCGGGAGGACCTGGGAGGACTGAAGCTTTCTTT	CSARAGGPGRTEAFF
NA	TRBV7-2	TRBJ1-2	NA	TGTGCCAGCAGCTCATGGTCAGGCAACCTTCTCTATGGCTACACCTTC	CASSSWSGNLLYGYTF
TRBD1	TRBV5-1	TRBJ1-5	NA	TGCGCCAGCAGCCCAGACAGGGTCAATCAGCCCCAGCATTTT	CASSPDRVNQPQHF
NA	TRBV5-1	TRBJ1-5	NA	TGCGCCAGCAGGACTGACTCCGGCAATCAGCCCCAGCATTTT	CASRTDSGNQPQHF
TRBD2	TRBV6-5	TRBJ2-1	many	TGTGCCAGCAGTGCGACTAGCTATGAGCAGTTCTTC	CASSATSYEQFF
NA	TRBV5-1	TRBJ1-1	NA	TGCGCCAGCAGCTTGGCAGCACCGGACACTGAAGCTTTCTTT	CASSLAAPDTEAFF
TRBD1	TRBV7-3	TRBJ2-2	few	TGTGCCAGCAGCTGGGACAGGGGAGGGACCGGGGAGCTGTTTTTT	CASSWDRGGTGELFF
NA	TRBV20-1	TRBJ2-7	few	TGCAGTGCCCTGACTAGCTACGAGCAGTACTTC	CSALTSYEQYF
NA	TRBV18	TRBJ1-5	few	TGTGCCAGCTCACCGGCGGGGGGAGATCAGCCCCAGCATTTT	CASSPAGGDQPQHF
TRBD2	TRBV20-1	TRBJ2-3	few	TGCAGTGCTAGAGCCCCACTGGGGACTAGCGGGATACGTCCAGATACGCAGTATTTT	CSARAPLGTSGIRPDTQYF
TRBD1	TRBV6-5	TRBJ1-5	few	TGTGCCAGCAGTTACTCTGCGGGACAGGGCGCTGAGCCCCAGCATTTT	CASSYSAGQGAEPQHF
NA	TRBV6-6	TRBJ2-3	few	TGTGCCAGCAGTCCTAGAGGGGCTACGCAGTATTTT	CASSPRGATQYF
TRBD1	TRBV28	TRBJ2-1	NA	TGTGCCAGCAGTAAACCAGGGGGCTCCTACAATGAGCAGTTCTTC	CASSKPGGSYNEQFF
TRBD1	TRBV12-5	TRBJ2-2	NA	TGTGCTAGTGGTTTTTCTACGGGACAGGTGAACACCGGGGAGCTGTTTTTT	CASGFSTGQVNTGELFF
NA	TRBV6-2/TRBV6-3	TRBJ1-5	few	TGTGCCAGCAGTCCCACCAGGCGTAGCGGCAATCAGCCCCAGCATTTT	CASSPTRRSGNQPQHF
NA	TRBV6-1	TRBJ1-2	NA	TGTGCCAGCAGTTGGGGGCTGATCTATGGCTACACCTTC	CASSWGLIYGYTF
TRBD1	TRBV6-1	TRBJ1-5	few	TGTGCCAGCATTCCGGGACAGGGGGATCAGCCCCAGCATTTT	CASIPGQGDQPQHF
NA	TRBV4-2	TRBJ2-6	few	TGTGCCAGCAGCTTCCGGGGAGGGGGACGTGGGGCCAACGTCCTGACTTTC	CASSFRGGGRGANVLTF
NA	TRBV20-1	TRBJ1-3	NA	TGCAGTGCTGGAGAGTGGGGGGGCCTATCTGGAAACACCATATATTTT	CSAGEWGGLSGNTIYF
NA	TRBV20-1	TRBJ1-1	few	TGCAGTGCTAGTAGTCGTTCGAACACTGAAGCTTTCTTT	CSASSRSNTEAFF
TRBD1	TRBV24-1	TRBJ2-7	many	TGTGCCACTAGCACCGGGACAGGGACCGAAGAGCAGTACTTC	CATSTGTGTEEQYF
TRBD1	TRBV28	TRBJ1-5	NA	TGTGCCACCTTGGACAGGGTTGACAATCAGCCCCAGCATTTT	CATLDRVDNQPQHF
NA	TRBV9	TRBJ2-2	few	TGTGCCAGCAGCGTAGTTTTCACCGGGGAGCTGTTTTTT	CASSVVFTGELFF